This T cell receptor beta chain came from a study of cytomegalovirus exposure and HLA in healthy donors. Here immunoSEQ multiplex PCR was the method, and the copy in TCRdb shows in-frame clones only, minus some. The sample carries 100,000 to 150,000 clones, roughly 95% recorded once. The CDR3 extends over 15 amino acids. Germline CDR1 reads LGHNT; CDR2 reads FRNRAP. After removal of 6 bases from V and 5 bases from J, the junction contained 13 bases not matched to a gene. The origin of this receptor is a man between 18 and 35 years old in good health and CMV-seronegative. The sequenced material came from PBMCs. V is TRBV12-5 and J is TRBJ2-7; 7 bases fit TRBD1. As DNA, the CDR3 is TGTGCTAGTGGCCAGACAGGGATCATGTTCCACGAGCAGTACTTC. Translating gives CASGQTGIMFHEQYF.